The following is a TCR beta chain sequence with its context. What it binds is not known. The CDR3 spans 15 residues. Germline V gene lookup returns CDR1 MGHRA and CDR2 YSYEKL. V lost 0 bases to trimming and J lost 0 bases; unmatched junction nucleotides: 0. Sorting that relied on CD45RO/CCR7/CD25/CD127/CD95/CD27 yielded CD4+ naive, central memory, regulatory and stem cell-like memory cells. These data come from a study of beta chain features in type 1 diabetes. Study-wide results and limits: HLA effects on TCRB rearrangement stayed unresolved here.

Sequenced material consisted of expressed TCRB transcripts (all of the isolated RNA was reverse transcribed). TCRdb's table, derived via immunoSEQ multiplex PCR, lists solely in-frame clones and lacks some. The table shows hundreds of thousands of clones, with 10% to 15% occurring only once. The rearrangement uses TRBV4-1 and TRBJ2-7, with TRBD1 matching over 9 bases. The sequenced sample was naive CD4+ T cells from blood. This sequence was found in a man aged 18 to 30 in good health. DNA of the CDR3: TGCGCCAGCAGCCAAGAGGGACAGGGCTCCTACGAGCAGTACTTC. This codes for CASSQEGQGSYEQYF.